Each of the 18 T cell receptor beta chains below was sequenced from the same sample in a study of blood T cell repertoires in COVID-19 (dated by TCRdb to about 2020). Library method: the immunoSEQ multiplex PCR assay. TCRdb stores this immuneACCESS table with in-frame sequences only. Part of the clones is absent; in the studies checked, under half of the shortfall reflects unresolved V genes, and no reason is known for the rest. The sample table lists just over 90,000 clones, approximately 86% of them with a count of one. Over 15% of the sample is taken by the ten largest. The sample taken for sequencing was peripheral blood. These receptors came from an elderly woman with acute or convalescent COVID-19.

The genes are TRBV6-4 and TRBJ1-5; a weak D match, TRBD1 (5 bases). This CDR3 has 17 residues. Trimming removed 0 bases from V and 2 bases from J, with 14 bases in between. CDR1 MRHNA and CDR2 SNTAGT come from the germline V gene. CDR3 protein: CASSDSIALQGNQPQHF. The CDR3 nucleotides read TGTGCCAGCAGTGACTCCATCGCCCTACAGGGCAATCAGCCCCAGCATTTT.

The chain uses TRBV19 and TRBJ2-1; 9 bases map to TRBD1. The V gene's germline CDR1 is LNHDA and CDR2 SQIVND (reference sequence). The CDR3 totals 13 residues. V lost 5 bases to trimming and J lost 8 bases; unmatched junction nucleotides: 4. The CDR3 DNA is TGTGCCAGTAGTCTCAGACAGGGGGATGAGCAGTTCTTC. This codes for CASSLRQGDEQFF.

This clone appeared many times. The CDR3 nucleotides are TGTGCCAGCAGCTTAACACAGGTCCCTCAGCCCCAGCATTTT. Translating it yields CASSLTQVPQPQHF. The rearrangement links TRBV7-2 to TRBJ1-5; D is possibly TRBD1 (5 bases). The CDR3 has 14 residues. Germline V gene data show CDR1 as SGHTA and CDR2 as FQGNSA. V lost 2 bases and J lost 6, with 11 bases in between.

This clone was found once. The rearrangement uses TRBV23-1 and TRBJ1-2, with 7 bases aligning to TRBD1. TRBV23-1 is an open reading frame whose function is uncertain. The CDR3 is 15 residues long. J was trimmed by 4 bases and V by 0 bases; bases with no gene match: 5. CDR3 in amino acids: CASSQSKGQIYGYTF. The DNA for the CDR3 is TGCGCCAGCAGTCAATCTAAGGGACAGATCTATGGCTACACCTTC.

This clone appeared a few times. This chain uses TRBV3-1 (or the pseudogene TRBV3-2) with TRBJ1-6, with TRBD1 matching over 9 bases. CDR3 length: 16 residues. The ends lost 4 bases at V and 7 bases at J; junction bases unmatched: 8. Per germline, CDR1 LGHDT and CDR2 YNNKEL (reference sequence). CDR3 sequence: CASSPGQGFVNSPLHF. The DNA of the CDR3 is TGTGCCAGCAGCCCTGGACAGGGGTTTGTCAATTCACCCCTCCACTTT.

The genes are TRBV7-9 and TRBJ2-5; 8 bases agree with TRBD2. Germline CDR1 and CDR2: SEHNR and FQNEAQ (reference sequence). The ends lost 5 bases at V and 2 bases at J; junction bases unmatched: 4. CDR3 length equals 14 residues. The CDR3 nucleotides are TGTGCCAGCAGCCCACTAGCGGATCAAGAGACCCAGTACTTC. Translation gives CASSPLADQETQYF. Full variable domain (outside the CDR3, taken from reference TRBV7-9 and TRBJ2-5): DTGVSQNPRHKITKRGQNVTFRCDPISEHNRLYWYRQTLGQGPEFLTYFQNEAQLEKSRLLSDRFSAERPKGSFSTLEIQRTEQGDSAMYLCASSPLADQETQYFGPGTRLLVL.

The J gene is TRBJ1-1, the V gene TRBV6-5; no clear D gene. V lost 8 bases and J 3 bases, leaving 10 bases between the germline ends. There are 12 residues in the CDR3. Germline V gene lookup returns CDR1 MNHEY and CDR2 SVGAGI. Here the CDR3 reads CASVRVDTEAFF. In DNA, the CDR3 is TGTGCCAGCGTTCGAGTTGACACTGAAGCTTTCTTT.

This chain connects TRBV18 to TRBJ1-2; TRBD1 matches 7 bases. This CDR3 contains 13 residues. The germline CDR1 and CDR2 sequences are KGHSH and LQKENI. Germline trimming cut 3 bases from V and 6 bases from J; bases unmatched to any gene: 4. The CDR3 DNA sequence: TGTGCCAGCTCACCCGACAGGGACCATGGCTACACCTTC. It specifies CASSPDRDHGYTF.

The J gene is TRBJ2-1, the V gene TRBV7-3; 11 bases line up with TRBD2. V was pared by 0 bases and J by 5 bases, with 9 bases of the junction left unmatched. CDR1 is SGHTA and CDR2 is FQGTGA in the germline V gene. This CDR3 comprises 18 residues. CDR3 region: CASSLTSSGGFFHNEQFF. CDR3 DNA: TGTGCCAGCAGCTTAACGTCTAGCGGGGGGTTTTTTCACAATGAGCAGTTCTTC.

The V call is TRBV19, the J call TRBJ1-2; D not certain. This CDR3 is built from 14 residues. CDR1 and CDR2 from the germline V gene are LNHDA and SQIVND (reference sequence). V lost 3 bases and J lost 6, with 14 bases in between. The CDR3 region is CASSIRSGRNGYTF. The CDR3 nucleotides are TGTGCCAGTAGTATCCGGTCAGGCCGGAATGGCTACACCTTC. Full variable domain (rest looked up from reference TRBV19 and TRBJ1-2): DGGITQSPKYLFRKEGQNVTLSCEQNLNHDAMYWYRQDPGQGLRLIYYSQIVNDFQKGDIAEGYSVSREKKESFPLTVTSAQKNPTAFYLCASSIRSGRNGYTFGSGTRLTVV.

The rearrangement links TRBV15 to TRBJ2-7; D is unresolved. The CDR3 runs to 13 residues. Between the trimmed V and J ends, which lost 0 bases and 4 bases, there was a span of 7 bases. Germline V gene lookup returns CDR1 LNHNV and CDR2 YYDKDF (reference sequence). As DNA, the CDR3 is TGTGCCACCAGCAGAGATCCGTCGTACGAGCAGTACTTC. Translation gives CATSRDPSYEQYF.

This sequence joins TRBV7-2 and TRBJ1-2; D gene ambiguous. Trimming cost V 3 bases and J 7 bases, with 18 bases left between them. CDR1 and CDR2 from the germline V gene are SGHTA and FQGNSA. This CDR3 is built from 15 residues. The CDR3 nucleotides are TGTGCCAGCAGCTTTATGGCCCGAGTCGGGAGTGGCTACACCTTC. Amino acids: CASSFMARVGSGYTF.

This clone has at least ten counts. CDR3 sequence: CASSSDRADTEAFF. Written as DNA, the CDR3 is TGTGCCAGCAGCTCTGACAGGGCCGACACTGAAGCTTTCTTT. The chain couples TRBV6-5 to TRBJ1-1; 7 positions agree with TRBD1. Looked up from germline, CDR1 is MNHEY and CDR2 is SVGAGI. The CDR3 sequence is 14 residues long. V lost 6 bases and J lost 3; bases outside the gene matches: 7.

CDR3 loop: CASSLDRPRGTEAFF. The CDR3 DNA is TGTGCCAGCAGCTTGGACAGGCCTCGGGGGACTGAAGCTTTCTTT. The V and J genes are TRBV7-3 and TRBJ1-1; 7 bases line up with TRBD1. The V gene's germline CDR1 is SGHTA and CDR2 FQGTGA. With V trimmed by 3 bases and J by 5 bases, 9 bases remained unmatched. There are 15 residues in the CDR3.

The chain recombines TRBV12-3 or TRBV12-4 with TRBJ2-2; D may be TRBD1 (5 bases). CDR3 length equals 13 residues. Trimming pared 6 bases from V and 2 bases from J, leaving 7 bases between. CDR3 nucleotides: TGTGCCAGCAGGGACACTAACACCGGGGAGCTGTTTTTT. Translating gives CASRDTNTGELFF.

V gene TRBV2 combines with J gene TRBJ2-7, with D possibly matching TRBD2 (5 bases). Per the germline V gene, CDR1 is SNHLY and CDR2 is FYNNEI. Trimming stripped 4 bases from V and 4 bases from J, with 5 bases between. The CDR3 spans 11 residues. CDR3: CASSGEYEQYF. The CDR3 DNA reads as TGTGCCAGCAGTGGGGAGTACGAGCAGTACTTC.

The chain couples TRBV5-4 to TRBJ2-5; 8 bases align to TRBD1. Germline loops: CDR1 SGHNT, CDR2 YYREEE (reference sequence). The ends lost 4 bases at V and 2 bases at J; junction bases unmatched: 7. The CDR3 has 15 residues. This CDR3 is CASSLGDRSQETQYF. CDR3 nucleotide sequence: TGTGCCAGCAGCCTAGGGGACAGGTCACAAGAGACCCAGTACTTC.

The V call is TRBV6-2 or TRBV6-3, the J call TRBJ1-1; 10 bases map to TRBD1. The junction had 6 bases not matched to a gene; V was cut back by 1 base and J by 10 bases. The V gene's germline CDR1 is MNHEY and CDR2 SVGEGT. The CDR3 covers 14 residues. CDR3 sequence: CASSYWGRTGGAFF. In DNA form, the CDR3 reads TGTGCCAGCAGTTACTGGGGGCGGACAGGGGGAGCTTTCTTT.